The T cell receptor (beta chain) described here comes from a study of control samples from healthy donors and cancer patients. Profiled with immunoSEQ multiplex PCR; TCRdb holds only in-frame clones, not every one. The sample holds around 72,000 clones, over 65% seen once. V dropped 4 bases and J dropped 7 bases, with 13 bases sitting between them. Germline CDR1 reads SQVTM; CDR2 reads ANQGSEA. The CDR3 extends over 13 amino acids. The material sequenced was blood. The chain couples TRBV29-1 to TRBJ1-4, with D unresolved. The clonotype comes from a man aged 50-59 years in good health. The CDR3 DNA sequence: TGCAGCGTTGGGGGTCTATTCGGTGAAAAACTGTTTTTT. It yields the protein CSVGGLFGEKLFF.